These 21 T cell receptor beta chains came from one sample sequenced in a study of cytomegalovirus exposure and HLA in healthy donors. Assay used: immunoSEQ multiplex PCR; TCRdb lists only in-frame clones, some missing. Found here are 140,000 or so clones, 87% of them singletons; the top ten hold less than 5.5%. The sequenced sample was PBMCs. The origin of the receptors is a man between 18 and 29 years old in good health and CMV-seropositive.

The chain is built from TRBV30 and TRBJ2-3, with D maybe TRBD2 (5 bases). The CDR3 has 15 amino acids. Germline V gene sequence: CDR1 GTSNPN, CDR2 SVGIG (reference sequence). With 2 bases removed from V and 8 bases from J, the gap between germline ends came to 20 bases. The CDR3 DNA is TGTGCCTGGAGTAATGGGGTCCTCTTGGCGGGTACGCAGTATTTT. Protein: CAWSNGVLLAGTQYF.

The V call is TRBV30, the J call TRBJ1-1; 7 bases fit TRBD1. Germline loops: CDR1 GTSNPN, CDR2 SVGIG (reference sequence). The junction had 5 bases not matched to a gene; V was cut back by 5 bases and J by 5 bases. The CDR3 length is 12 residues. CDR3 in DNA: TGTGCCTGGGCCTCGACAGGGACTGAAGCTTTCTTT. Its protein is CAWASTGTEAFF.

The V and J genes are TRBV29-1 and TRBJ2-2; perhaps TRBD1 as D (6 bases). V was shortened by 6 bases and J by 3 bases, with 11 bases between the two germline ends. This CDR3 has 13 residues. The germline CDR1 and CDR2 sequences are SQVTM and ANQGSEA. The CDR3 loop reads CSVPEGDTGELFF. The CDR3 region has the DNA TGCAGCGTACCAGAGGGGGACACCGGGGAGCTGTTTTTT.

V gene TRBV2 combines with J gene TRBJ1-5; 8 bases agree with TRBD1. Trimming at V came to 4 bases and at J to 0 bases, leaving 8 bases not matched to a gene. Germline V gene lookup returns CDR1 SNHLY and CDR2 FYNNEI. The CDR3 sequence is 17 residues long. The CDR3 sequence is CASSGGQGAYSNQPQHF. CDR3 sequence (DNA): TGTGCCAGCAGTGGAGGACAGGGAGCCTATAGCAATCAGCCCCAGCATTTT.

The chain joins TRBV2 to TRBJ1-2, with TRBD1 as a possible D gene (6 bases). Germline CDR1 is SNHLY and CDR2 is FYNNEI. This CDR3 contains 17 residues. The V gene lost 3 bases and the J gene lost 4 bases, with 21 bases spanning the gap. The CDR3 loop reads CASSDPVTGTRLYGYTF. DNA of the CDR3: TGTGCCAGCAGTGATCCCGTCACAGGGACAAGGCTCTATGGCTACACCTTC. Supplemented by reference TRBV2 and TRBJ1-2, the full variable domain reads EPEVTQTPSHQVTQMGQEVILRCVPISNHLYFYWYRQILGQKVEFLVSFYNNEISEKSEIFDDQFSVERPDGSNFTLKIRSTKLEDSAMYFCASSDPVTGTRLYGYTFGSGTRLTVV.

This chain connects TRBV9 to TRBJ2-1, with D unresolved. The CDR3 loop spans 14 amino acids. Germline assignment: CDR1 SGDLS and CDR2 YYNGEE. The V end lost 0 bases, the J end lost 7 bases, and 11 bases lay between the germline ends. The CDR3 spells CASSVEYIPNEQFF. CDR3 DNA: TGTGCCAGCAGCGTAGAATATATCCCGAATGAGCAGTTCTTC. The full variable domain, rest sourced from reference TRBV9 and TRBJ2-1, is DSGVTQTPKHLITATGQRVTLRCSPRSGDLSVYWYQQSLDQGLQFLIQYYNGEERAKGNILERFSAQQFPDLHSELNLSSLELGDSALYFCASSVEYIPNEQFFGPGTRLTVL.

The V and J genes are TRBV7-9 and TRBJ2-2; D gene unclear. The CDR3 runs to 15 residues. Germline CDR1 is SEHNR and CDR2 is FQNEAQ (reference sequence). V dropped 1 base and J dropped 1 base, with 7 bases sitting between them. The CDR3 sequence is CASSLVSVNTGELFF. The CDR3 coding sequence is TGTGCCAGCAGCTTAGTATCCGTGAACACCGGGGAGCTGTTTTTT. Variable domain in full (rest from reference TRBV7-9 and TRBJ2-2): DTGVSQNPRHKITKRGQNVTFRCDPISEHNRLYWYRQTLGQGPEFLTYFQNEAQLEKSRLLSDRFSAERPKGSFSTLEIQRTEQGDSAMYLCASSLVSVNTGELFFGEGSRLTVL.

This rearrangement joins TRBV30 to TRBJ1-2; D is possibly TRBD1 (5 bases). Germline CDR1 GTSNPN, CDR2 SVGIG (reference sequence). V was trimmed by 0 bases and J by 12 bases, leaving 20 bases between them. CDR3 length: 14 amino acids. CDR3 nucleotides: TGTGCCTGGAGTGTATTAGGGGCGACGTCTTCAAACACCTTC. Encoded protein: CAWSVLGATSSNTF.

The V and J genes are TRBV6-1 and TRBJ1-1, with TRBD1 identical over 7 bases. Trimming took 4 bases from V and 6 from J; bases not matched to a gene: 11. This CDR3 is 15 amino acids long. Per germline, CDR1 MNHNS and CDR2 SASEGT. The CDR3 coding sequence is TGTGCCAGCAGTGCAAAGACAGGGAGATTGCCTGAAGCTTTCTTT. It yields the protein CASSAKTGRLPEAFF.

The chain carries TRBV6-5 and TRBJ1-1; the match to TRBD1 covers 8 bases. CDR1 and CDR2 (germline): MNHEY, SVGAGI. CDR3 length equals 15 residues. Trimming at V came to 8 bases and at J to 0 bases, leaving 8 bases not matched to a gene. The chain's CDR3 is CASANDRGLNTEAFF. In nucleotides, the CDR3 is TGTGCCAGCGCCAACGACAGGGGATTGAACACTGAAGCTTTCTTT.

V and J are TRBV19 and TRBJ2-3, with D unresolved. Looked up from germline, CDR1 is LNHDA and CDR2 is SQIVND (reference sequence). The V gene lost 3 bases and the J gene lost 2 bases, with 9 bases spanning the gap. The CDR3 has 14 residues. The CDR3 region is CASSIPQSTDTQYF. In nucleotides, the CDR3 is TGTGCCAGTAGTATCCCACAGTCCACAGATACGCAGTATTTT. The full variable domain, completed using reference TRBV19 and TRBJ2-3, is DGGITQSPKYLFRKEGQNVTLSCEQNLNHDAMYWYRQDPGQGLRLIYYSQIVNDFQKGDIAEGYSVSREKKESFPLTVTSAQKNPTAFYLCASSIPQSTDTQYFGPGTRLTVL.

CDR3 protein: CAWSEGTPMNTEAFF. CDR3 in DNA: TGTGCCTGGAGTGAGGGGACACCCATGAACACTGAAGCTTTCTTT. The gene calls are TRBV30 and TRBJ1-1, with D possibly TRBD1 on 6 matching bases. V was cut by 1 base and J by 0 bases, with 12 bases left in between. Looked up from germline, CDR1 is GTSNPN and CDR2 is SVGIG (reference sequence). This CDR3 has 15 residues.

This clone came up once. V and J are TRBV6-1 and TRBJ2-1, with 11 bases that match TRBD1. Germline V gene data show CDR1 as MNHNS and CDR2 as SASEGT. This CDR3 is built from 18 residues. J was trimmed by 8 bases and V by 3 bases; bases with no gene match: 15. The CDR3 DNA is TGTGCCAGCAGTGATGGAATGTTGGCCGGGACAGGGGGGGATGAGCAGTTCTTC. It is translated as CASSDGMLAGTGGDEQFF.

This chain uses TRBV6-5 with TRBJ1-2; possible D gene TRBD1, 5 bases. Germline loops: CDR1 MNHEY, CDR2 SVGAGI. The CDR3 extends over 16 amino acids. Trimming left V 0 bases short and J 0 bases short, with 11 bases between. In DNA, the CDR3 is TGTGCCAGCAGTTACTCGTGGACAAATACTAACTATGGCTACACCTTC. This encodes CASSYSWTNTNYGYTF.

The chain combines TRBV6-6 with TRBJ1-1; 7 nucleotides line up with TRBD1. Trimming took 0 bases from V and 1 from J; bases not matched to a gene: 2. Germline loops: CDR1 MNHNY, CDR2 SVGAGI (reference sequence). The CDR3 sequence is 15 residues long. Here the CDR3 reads CASSYSTGPNTEAFF. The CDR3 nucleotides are TGTGCCAGCAGTTACTCGACAGGGCCGAACACTGAAGCTTTCTTT.

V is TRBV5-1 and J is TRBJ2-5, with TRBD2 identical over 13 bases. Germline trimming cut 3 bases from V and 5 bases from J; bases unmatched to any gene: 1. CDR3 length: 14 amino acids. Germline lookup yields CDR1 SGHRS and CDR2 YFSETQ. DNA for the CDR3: TGCGCCAGCAGCTCGACTAGCGGGAGGGAGACCCAGTACTTC. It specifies CASSSTSGRETQYF.

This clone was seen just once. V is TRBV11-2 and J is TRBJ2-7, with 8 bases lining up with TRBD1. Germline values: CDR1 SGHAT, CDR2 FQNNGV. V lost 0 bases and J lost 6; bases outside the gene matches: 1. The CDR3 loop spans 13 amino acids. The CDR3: CASSLEGTGEQYF. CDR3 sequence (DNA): TGTGCCAGCAGCTTAGAAGGGACAGGCGAGCAGTACTTC. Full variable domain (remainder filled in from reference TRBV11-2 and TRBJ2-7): EAGVAQSPRYKIIEKRQSVAFWCNPISGHATLYWYQQILGQGPKLLIQFQNNGVVDDSQLPKDRFSAERLKGVDSTLKIQPAKLEDSAVYLCASSLEGTGEQYFGPGTRLTVT.

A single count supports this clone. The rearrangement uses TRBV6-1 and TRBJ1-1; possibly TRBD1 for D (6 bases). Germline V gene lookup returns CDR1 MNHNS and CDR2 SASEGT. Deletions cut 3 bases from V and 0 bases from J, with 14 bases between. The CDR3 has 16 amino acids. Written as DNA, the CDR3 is TGTGCCAGCAGTGAGACCTACAGGGCGTTGAACACTGAAGCTTTCTTT. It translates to CASSETYRALNTEAFF.

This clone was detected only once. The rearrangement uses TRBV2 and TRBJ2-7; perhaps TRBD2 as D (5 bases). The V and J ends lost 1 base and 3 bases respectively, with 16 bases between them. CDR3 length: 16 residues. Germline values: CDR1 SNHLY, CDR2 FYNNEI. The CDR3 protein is CASSEVQVRGNYEQYF. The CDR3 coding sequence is TGTGCCAGCAGTGAAGTTCAAGTCCGGGGAAACTACGAGCAGTACTTC.

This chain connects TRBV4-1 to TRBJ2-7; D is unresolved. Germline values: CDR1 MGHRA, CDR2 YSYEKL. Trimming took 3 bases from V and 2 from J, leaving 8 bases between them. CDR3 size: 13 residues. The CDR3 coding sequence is TGCGCCAGCAGCCACCCAGGCCCCTACGAGCAGTACTTC. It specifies CASSHPGPYEQYF.

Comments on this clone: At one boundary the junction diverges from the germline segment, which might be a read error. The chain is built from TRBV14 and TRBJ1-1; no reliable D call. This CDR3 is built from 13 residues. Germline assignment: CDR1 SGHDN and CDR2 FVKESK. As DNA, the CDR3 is TGTGCCAGCAGCCTCCTTCGGAACAGTGAAGCTTTCTTT. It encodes CASSLLRNSEAFF.